A single sample gave rise to the 27 T cell receptor beta chains below, sequenced in a study of ipilimumab plus nivolumab after autologous stem cell transplantation. Sequenced by immunoSEQ multiplex PCR; TCRdb stores in-frame clones only, minus some. Of about 22,000 clones listed, 70% to 80% are singletons. This specimen was PBMCs, taken in a trial of ipilimumab plus nivolumab as post-transplant consolidation. Receptors were obtained from a male donor with diffuse large B-cell lymphoma.

Within the sample, this clone is medium-sized (0.01 to 0.1%). The V call is TRBV19, the J call TRBJ1-1; D ambiguous. The CDR3 has 12 residues. V lost 8 bases to trimming and J lost 2 bases, with 9 bases between them. Per germline, CDR1 LNHDA and CDR2 SQIVND (reference sequence). The chain's CDR3 is CASDDLNTEAFF. The CDR3 DNA reads TGTGCCAGTGATGACTTAAACACTGAAGCTTTCTTT.

The V gene is TRBV27, the J gene TRBJ2-5; 8 positions match TRBD2. CDR1 MNHEY and CDR2 SMNVEV come from the germline V gene (reference sequence). The CDR3 length is 20 residues. V was clipped by 7 bases and J by 5 bases; unmatched bases: 27. The DNA for the CDR3 is TGTGCCAGCACCAAAAGGGGCGCCTTTTCAACGGGGGGGAATATGGAGACCCAGTACTTC. This translates into CASTKRGAFSTGGNMETQYF.

The table lists this clone with a count of one. The chain is built from TRBV27 and TRBJ2-1, with 12 bases fitting TRBD1. The CDR3 loop spans 14 amino acids. The trim removed 6 bases at V and 12 bases at J, leaving 9 bases unmatched. Germline CDR1 reads MNHEY; CDR2 reads SMNVEV (reference sequence). The CDR3 nucleotides are TGTGCCAGCAGCACCCGGGACAGGGGGCTTAGGCAGTTCTTC. The encoded protein is CASSTRDRGLRQFF.

CDR3 sequence: CATSRDGNWGGGTDTQYF. CDR3 sequence (DNA): TGTGCCACCAGCAGAGATGGGAATTGGGGGGGCGGTACAGATACGCAGTATTTT. The V call is TRBV15, the J call TRBJ2-3; D perhaps matches TRBD2 (7 bases). This CDR3 is built from 18 residues. V was shortened by 0 bases and J by 3 bases, with 19 bases between the two germline ends. The germline V gene encodes CDR1 LNHNV and CDR2 YYDKDF (reference sequence).

The chain employs TRBV28 and TRBJ2-3; D may be TRBD2 (5 bases). The CDR3 covers 14 residues. Germline loops: CDR1 MDHEN, CDR2 SYDVKM. The V and J ends lost 10 bases and 1 base respectively, with 15 bases between them. Here the CDR3 reads CATREVGGTDTQYF. The CDR3 bases are TGTGCCACCCGCGAGGTCGGGGGCACAGATACGCAGTATTTT.

The chain couples TRBV5-1 to TRBJ2-5, with D possibly being TRBD2 (6 bases). Germline V gene lookup returns CDR1 SGHRS and CDR2 YFSETQ. Trimming stripped 0 bases from V and 5 bases from J, with 11 bases between. The CDR3 runs to 14 residues. As DNA, the CDR3 is TGCGCCAGCAGCTTGGGGGAGGAAGTGGAGACCCAGTACTTC. It yields the protein CASSLGEEVETQYF.

This clone was observed a handful of times. The chain links TRBV5-1 to TRBJ1-1; unclear D gene. The ends were cut back, 0 bases at V and 10 bases at J, with 13 bases in the middle. In germline, CDR1 is SGHRS, CDR2 YFSETQ. The CDR3 runs 13 residues. CDR3 amino acids: CASSLVDQTGAFF. CDR3 DNA: TGCGCCAGCAGCTTGGTTGACCAAACGGGAGCTTTCTTT.

V is TRBV27 and J is TRBJ1-5; D is unclear. The CDR3 runs to 15 residues. The germline V gene encodes CDR1 MNHEY and CDR2 SMNVEV (reference sequence). Trimming cost V 3 bases and J 3 bases, with 12 bases left between them. As DNA, the CDR3 is TGTGCCAGCAGTTTTGGGCAAGGGTACAATCAGCCCCAGCATTTT. Translation: CASSFGQGYNQPQHF.

This chain links TRBV9 with TRBJ2-3, with a possible D match to TRBD1 (5 bases). Germline loops: CDR1 SGDLS, CDR2 YYNGEE. The CDR3 is 15 amino acids. Trimming removed 0 bases from V and 8 bases from J, with 16 bases in between. The CDR3 DNA reads TGTGCCAGCAGCGTAGGCCCCCTACATCAGGGTACGCAGTATTTT. Translation gives CASSVGPLHQGTQYF. The variable domain in full, completed from reference TRBV9 and TRBJ2-3, reads DSGVTQTPKHLITATGQRVTLRCSPRSGDLSVYWYQQSLDQGLQFLIQYYNGEERAKGNILERFSAQQFPDLHSELNLSSLELGDSALYFCASSVGPLHQGTQYFGPGTRLTVL.

V usage is TRBV6-5 and J usage is TRBJ1-4; 11 positions agree with TRBD1. V was pared by 6 bases and J by 5 bases, with 5 bases of the junction left unmatched. CDR1 MNHEY and CDR2 SVGAGI come from the germline V gene. The CDR3 consists of 15 residues. CDR3 sequence (DNA): TGTGCCAGCAGCCGGACAGGGGGCCTCAATGAAAAACTGTTTTTT. This encodes CASSRTGGLNEKLFF.

This chain connects TRBV7-9 to TRBJ1-2; D is unclear. This CDR3 is 14 amino acids long. Per the germline V gene, CDR1 is SEHNR and CDR2 is FQNEAQ (reference sequence). Trimming cost V 5 bases and J 4 bases, with 14 bases left between them. The CDR3 coding sequence is TGTGCCAGCAGCCCATCGGGAGTTTTCTATGGCTACACCTTC. This sequence encodes CASSPSGVFYGYTF.

This chain connects TRBV5-1 to TRBJ2-7; D unclear. CDR3 length: 14 residues. Trimming removed 4 bases from V and 1 base from J, with 12 bases in between. Germline CDR1 SGHRS, CDR2 YFSETQ. The CDR3 region is CASSPTGNSYEQYF. CDR3 nucleotides: TGCGCCAGCAGCCCCACCGGAAATTCCTACGAGCAGTACTTC.

The V and J genes are TRBV30 and TRBJ1-5; unclear D gene. The CDR3 spans 13 residues. Germline V CDR1 and CDR2: GTSNPN, SVGIG (reference sequence). Trimming left V 4 bases short and J 1 base short, with 8 bases between. The DNA of the CDR3 is TGTGCCTGGAACGCCGGGAGCAATCAGCCCCAGCATTTT. Translating it yields CAWNAGSNQPQHF.

This clone counts as large. The J gene is TRBJ1-6, the V gene TRBV5-4, with 8 bases fitting TRBD1. This CDR3 is built from 16 residues. Germline CDR1 and CDR2: SGHNT and YYREEE (reference sequence). J was trimmed by 6 bases and V by 4 bases; bases with no gene match: 9. The CDR3 DNA follows: TGTGCCAGCAGCGATTTAATAGGACAGGGTAATTCACCCCTCCACTTT. Translated, it gives CASSDLIGQGNSPLHF.

This clone is classed as medium-sized (0.01 to 0.1%). The chain employs TRBV2 and TRBJ1-5; D possibly corresponds to TRBD1 (5 bases). Germline-derived CDR1 and CDR2 are SNHLY and FYNNEI. Deletions cut 7 bases from V and 4 bases from J, with 11 bases between. This CDR3 has 13 amino acids. CDR3 nucleotide sequence: TGTGCCAGCACGGGGGACGGTAATCAGCCCCAGCATTTT. Residues: CASTGDGNQPQHF.

CDR3 loop: CASSADRGHTDTQYF. The DNA of the CDR3 is TGTGCCAGCAGCGCGGACAGGGGACACACAGATACGCAGTATTTT. The chain has TRBV5-6 and TRBJ2-3, with 9 bases matching TRBD1. With V trimmed by 4 bases and J by 2 bases, 5 bases remained unmatched. Germline CDR1 and CDR2: SGHDT and YYEEEE. The CDR3 spans 15 residues.

The chain couples TRBV4-1 to TRBJ1-1, with D perhaps TRBD1 (5 bases). V was shortened by 3 bases and J by 4 bases, with 12 bases between the two germline ends. Germline V gene data show CDR1 as MGHRA and CDR2 as YSYEKL. This CDR3 region has 14 residues. This CDR3 reads CASSQGQGSTEAFF. In DNA, the CDR3 is TGCGCCAGCAGCCAGGGGCAGGGCTCCACTGAAGCTTTCTTT.

V is TRBV9 and J is TRBJ2-2; D not certain. The V gene's germline CDR1 is SGDLS and CDR2 YYNGEE. The CDR3 totals 17 residues. Trimming left V 3 bases short and J 6 bases short, with 21 bases between. The CDR3 sequence is CASSATPHSRTAGELFF. The CDR3, as DNA: TGTGCCAGCAGCGCGACGCCCCATTCTAGAACGGCCGGGGAGCTGTTTTTT.

The rearrangement links TRBV7-6 to TRBJ2-1; TRBD1 matches at 9 bases. V lost 1 base to trimming and J lost 3 bases; unmatched junction nucleotides: 1. The germline V gene has CDR1 SGHVS and CDR2 FNYEAQ. The CDR3 extends over 15 amino acids. In DNA, the CDR3 is TGTGCCAGCAGCTTAGAGGGACAGGGCTACAATGAGCAGTTCTTC. Its protein product is CASSLEGQGYNEQFF.

Worth noting for this clone: Within the sample, other DNA sequences also encode this same CDR3. This rearrangement joins TRBV5-1 to TRBJ2-3, with TRBD2 matching over 12 bases. The CDR3 is made up of 17 amino acids. Germline V gives CDR1 SGHRS, CDR2 YFSETQ. J gave up 2 bases and V 0 bases, and 4 bases lay outside the gene matches. The CDR3 sequence is CASSLDLAGGATDTQYF. DNA of the CDR3: TGCGCCAGCAGCTTGGACCTAGCGGGGGGGGCCACAGATACGCAGTATTTT.

The J gene is TRBJ1-5, the V gene TRBV19, with D unresolved. The germline gives CDR1 LNHDA, CDR2 SQIVND (reference sequence). Trimming took 5 bases from V and 3 from J, leaving 5 bases between them. The CDR3 is 12 residues long. CDR3 residues: CASSRVNQPQHF. CDR3 bases: TGTGCCAGTAGTCGGGTCAATCAGCCCCAGCATTTT.

The J gene is TRBJ1-6, the V gene TRBV28; tentatively, D is TRBD1 (5 bases). The CDR3 spans 15 residues. Germline CDR1 and CDR2: MDHEN and SYDVKM. Trimming took 4 bases from V and 7 from J, leaving 14 bases between them. CDR3 nucleotide sequence: TGTGCCAGCAGTTATGACAGTAGGAACAATTCACCCCTCCACTTT. Protein: CASSYDSRNNSPLHF.

The gene calls are TRBV4-3 and TRBJ2-3; D gene uncertain. This CDR3 comprises 14 residues. Trimming left V 0 bases short and J 7 bases short, with 11 bases between. Per the germline V gene, CDR1 is LGHNA and CDR2 is YSLEER. The CDR3 region is CASSQDRQVYTQYF. CDR3 bases: TGCGCCAGCAGCCAAGATCGGCAGGTGTATACGCAGTATTTT.

This clone appeared a single time. The rearrangement uses TRBV7-2 and TRBJ1-3; no reliable D call. Trimming took off 5 bases at V and 4 bases at J, with 9 bases between the two ends. Germline V CDR1 and CDR2: SGHTA, FQGNSA. This CDR3 is built from 13 residues. The CDR3 loop is CASSLMRGNTIYF. The CDR3 bases are TGTGCCAGCAGCCTGATGAGGGGAAACACCATATATTTT. The complete variable domain, with remaining parts taken from reference TRBV7-2 and TRBJ1-3, reads GAGVSQSPSNKVTEKGKDVELRCDPISGHTALYWYRQSLGQGLEFLIYFQGNSAPDKSGLPSDRFSAERTGGSVSTLTIQRTQQEDSAVYLCASSLMRGNTIYFGEGSWLTVV.

The chain carries TRBV9 and TRBJ2-7; 8 bases align to TRBD1. CDR3 length: 15 residues. The germline CDR1 and CDR2 sequences are SGDLS and YYNGEE. With 4 bases clipped from V and 4 bases from J, the junction kept 10 bases outside the gene matches. The CDR3 DNA is TGTGCCAGCAGCCCCCCAGGGGGCCCTTGGTACGAGCAGTACTTC. Translating gives CASSPPGGPWYEQYF.

CDR3 region: CASSLRPANNEQFF. The CDR3 nucleotides read TGTGCCAGCAGCTTACGACCAGCAAACAATGAGCAGTTCTTC. The gene calls are TRBV7-2 and TRBJ2-1; D not certain. The V end lost 2 bases, the J end lost 5 bases, and 10 bases lay between the germline ends. Germline V gives CDR1 SGHTA, CDR2 FQGNSA. This CDR3 has 14 residues.

The V and J genes are TRBV29-1 and TRBJ2-2; D is possibly TRBD1 (5 bases). The CDR3 loop spans 16 amino acids. Trimming pared 4 bases from V and 0 bases from J, leaving 15 bases between. Germline CDR1 is SQVTM and CDR2 is ANQGSEA. CDR3 nucleotides: TGCAGCGTTGCAGTGGGTCAGGGTTCGAACACCGGGGAGCTGTTTTTT. Amino acids: CSVAVGQGSNTGELFF.